The 3 T cell receptor beta chains below come from one sample, sequenced in a study of shared clonotypes between healthy human individuals. The table came from immunoSEQ multiplex PCR; TCRdb's copy has only in-frame clones and leaves some out. The sample carries 1,500,000 or so clones, roughly 95% recorded once. The sequenced sample was naive CD4+ T cells sorted from blood. The subset was: CD45RA+ positively selected. The source of these receptors is a man aged 30 to 39 in good health.

This chain links TRBV7-9 with TRBJ1-4, with 10 bases lining up with TRBD1. Germline CDR1 SEHNR, CDR2 FQNEAQ (reference sequence). The V gene end was trimmed by 3 bases and the J gene end by 6 bases; junction bases not matched to a gene: 4. The CDR3 sequence is 15 residues long. The CDR3 sequence is CASSLTGGAYEKLFF. CDR3 sequence (DNA): TGTGCCAGCAGCTTGACAGGGGGCGCCTATGAAAAACTGTTTTTT.

V gene TRBV2 combines with J gene TRBJ2-7; 9 bases match TRBD1. Germline trimming cut 4 bases from V and 1 base from J; bases unmatched to any gene: 5. CDR1 is SNHLY and CDR2 is FYNNEI in the germline V gene. The CDR3 contains 15 residues. The CDR3 loop is CASSVPGQGSYEQYF. CDR3 bases: TGTGCCAGCAGTGTGCCGGGACAGGGATCCTACGAGCAGTACTTC.

The gene calls are TRBV7-9 and TRBJ2-3; the D is unclear. CDR3 size: 16 residues. Germline values: CDR1 SEHNR, CDR2 FQNEAQ (reference sequence). Trimming removed 1 base from V and 0 bases from J, with 11 bases in between. CDR3 loop: CASSLGEILSTDTQYF. The DNA of the CDR3 is TGTGCCAGCAGCTTAGGTGAAATTTTAAGCACAGATACGCAGTATTTT.